What follows are 17 T cell receptor beta chains derived from one specimen sequenced in a study of T cell responses to AZD1222 COVID-19 vaccine. Sequencing used immunoSEQ multiplex PCR; TCRdb keeps in-frame clones, though not all of them. The data contain 100,000 to 120,000 clones, approximately 90% of them singletons. Specimen: peripheral blood, collected 28 days after the second AZD1222 dose. These receptors originate from an adult who received the AZD1222 COVID-19 vaccine.

V and J are TRBV5-1 and TRBJ1-1, with a weak D call TRBD1 (6 bases). CDR1 is SGHRS and CDR2 is YFSETQ in the germline V gene. V was cut by 2 bases and J by 1 base, with 12 bases left in between. The CDR3 covers 15 residues. The CDR3 DNA sequence: TGCGCCAGCAGCTTAGGGAGGGGGGCGAACACTGAAGCTTTCTTT. It specifies CASSLGRGANTEAFF. The variable domain in full, completed from reference TRBV5-1 and TRBJ1-1, reads KAGVTQTPRYLIKTRGQQVTLSCSPISGHRSVSWYQQTPGQGLQFLFEYFSETQRNKGNFPGRFSGRQFSNSRSEMNVSTLELGDSALYLCASSLGRGANTEAFFGQGTRLTVV.

This chain connects TRBV7-2 to TRBJ2-4; 10 bases align to TRBD1. Germline V gene lookup returns CDR1 SGHTA and CDR2 FQGNSA. The J segment lost 0 bases and the V segment lost 5 bases, leaving 13 bases of the junction unmatched. The CDR3 length is 19 residues. Here the CDR3 reads CASSRGGTGVQLAKNIQYF. The CDR3 coding sequence is TGTGCCAGCAGCCGGGGTGGGACAGGGGTTCAACTAGCCAAAAACATTCAGTACTTC.

The rearrangement uses TRBV7-6 and TRBJ2-5; TRBD1 or TRBD2 may be the D gene (6 bases each). From germline, CDR1 is SGHVS and CDR2 FNYEAQ. The CDR3 extends over 15 amino acids. The ends were cut back, 0 bases at V and 5 bases at J, with 13 bases in the middle. The DNA for the CDR3 is TGTGCCAGCAGCTTAGCGCAGGGGAGGTCGGAGACCCAGTACTTC. The encoded protein is CASSLAQGRSETQYF.

The genes are TRBV28 and TRBJ1-5, with 9 positions matching TRBD1. J gave up 6 bases and V 5 bases, and 11 bases lay outside the gene matches. This CDR3 comprises 16 residues. CDR1 is MDHEN, CDR2 SYDVKM, per germline. The CDR3 nucleotides read TGTGCCAGCAGTCTATCGGGGGAGGGACAGGGTCAGCCCCAGCATTTT. Translating it yields CASSLSGEGQGQPQHF.

The rearrangement joins TRBV13 to TRBJ1-3; no firm D call. This CDR3 is 12 amino acids long. The V end lost 5 bases, the J end lost 4 bases, and 6 bases lay between the germline ends. CDR1 and CDR2 from the germline V gene are PRHDT and FYEKMQ (reference sequence). The CDR3 is CASSRTGNTIYF. The CDR3 region has the DNA TGTGCCAGCAGCCGAACAGGAAACACCATATATTTT.

The J gene is TRBJ1-1, the V gene TRBV5-4, with D tentatively TRBD1 (5 bases). The germline CDR1 and CDR2 sequences are SGHNT and YYREEE (reference sequence). Trimming cost V 2 bases and J 1 base, with 6 bases left between them. The CDR3 has 13 amino acids. Here the CDR3 reads CASSLQENTEAFF. CDR3 nucleotides: TGTGCCAGCAGCTTACAGGAGAACACTGAAGCTTTCTTT.

The chain uses TRBV6-1 and TRBJ2-7; D remains ambiguous. V was clipped by 3 bases and J by 11 bases, with 14 bases between them. The germline V gene has CDR1 MNHNS and CDR2 SASEGT. The CDR3 has 12 residues. The CDR3 loop reads CASSEETPQKYF. CDR3 nucleotides: TGTGCCAGCAGTGAGGAGACCCCACAGAAGTACTTC.

This clone was recorded once. The chain recombines TRBV6-6 with TRBJ2-2; the D gene could be TRBD1 or TRBD2 (6 bases each). CDR1 and CDR2 from the germline V gene are MNHNY and SVGAGI (reference sequence). The V gene lost 4 bases and the J gene lost 7 bases, with 19 bases spanning the gap. There are 16 residues in the CDR3. For the CDR3, the DNA is TGTGCCAGCAGTTCAAGAAGGGGGGAGAGGATCGGGGAGCTGTTTTTT. It encodes CASSSRRGERIGELFF.

This rearrangement joins TRBV6-5 to TRBJ2-5; tentatively, D is TRBD2 (6 bases). The length of the CDR3 is 14 residues. V lost 0 bases to trimming and J lost 5 bases, with 10 bases between them. Germline V lookup: CDR1 MNHEY, CDR2 SVGAGI. Here the CDR3 reads CASSYSMGRETQYF. CDR3 DNA sequence: TGTGCCAGCAGTTACTCGATGGGGAGGGAGACCCAGTACTTC.

This clone came up once. This rearrangement joins TRBV2 to TRBJ1-2; D is unclear. The CDR3 has 12 amino acids. V gave up 6 bases and J gave up 7 bases, with 12 bases separating them. Germline CDR1 reads SNHLY; CDR2 reads FYNNEI. Here the CDR3 DNA reads TGTGCCAGCAGGTCGGGGTATGGTGGCTACACCTTC. Translated: CASRSGYGGYTF.

The chain combines TRBV11-2 with TRBJ2-7; the D is unclear. This CDR3 is 15 amino acids long. With 0 bases removed from V and 4 bases from J, the gap between germline ends came to 13 bases. Germline V gene data show CDR1 as SGHAT and CDR2 as FQNNGV. The CDR3 protein is CASSLDGSGRYEQYF. The DNA of the CDR3 is TGTGCCAGCAGCTTAGACGGGTCTGGAAGATACGAGCAGTACTTC.

This clone was seen once. The CDR3 protein is CASSPNTAGTGELFF. For the CDR3, the DNA is TGTGCCAGTAGCCCCAATACGGCGGGCACCGGGGAGCTGTTTTTT. This sequence joins TRBV19 and TRBJ2-2, with TRBD2 as a possible D gene (5 bases). This CDR3 spans 15 amino acids. The ends were cut back, 6 bases at V and 4 bases at J, with 15 bases in the middle. CDR1 and CDR2 from the germline V gene are LNHDA and SQIVND (reference sequence).

The genes are TRBV5-1 and TRBJ2-2; tentative D call: TRBD2 (6 bases). V lost 3 bases and J 8 bases, leaving 14 bases between the germline ends. The CDR3 has 14 residues. Germline V gene sequence: CDR1 SGHRS, CDR2 YFSETQ. The CDR3 protein is CASSSGDKSGELFF. The CDR3 nucleotides are TGCGCCAGCAGCTCGGGAGATAAGTCAGGGGAGCTGTTTTTT.

The chain links TRBV3-1 (or the pseudogene TRBV3-2) to TRBJ2-7, with 7 bases that match TRBD1. From germline, CDR1 is LGHDT and CDR2 YNNKEL (reference sequence). V was pared by 4 bases and J by 3 bases, with 3 bases of the junction left unmatched. The CDR3 is 13 residues long. CDR3 sequence: CASSPQGSYEQYF. The CDR3 region has the DNA TGTGCCAGCAGCCCACAGGGGAGCTACGAGCAGTACTTC.

This chain connects TRBV7-9 to TRBJ1-1, with D possibly being TRBD1 (6 bases). The CDR3 consists of 13 residues. V lost 5 bases to trimming and J lost 5 bases, with 12 bases between them. CDR1 SEHNR and CDR2 FQNEAQ come from the germline V gene (reference sequence). CDR3 sequence (DNA): TGTGCCAGCAGCCCGACGCAGGGGACTGAAGCTTTCTTT. Protein sequence: CASSPTQGTEAFF.

The rearrangement uses TRBV2 and TRBJ1-2; D is perhaps TRBD1 (5 bases). Trimming stripped 0 bases from V and 3 bases from J, with 14 bases between. CDR3 length: 16 residues. The germline CDR1 and CDR2 sequences are SNHLY and FYNNEI. The CDR3 reads CASSEALGRPDYGYTF. CDR3 DNA: TGTGCCAGCAGTGAAGCTTTGGGGCGGCCAGACTATGGCTACACCTTC.

The chain recombines TRBV11-2 with TRBJ1-3; no firm D call. V gave up 3 bases and J gave up 4 bases, with 13 bases separating them. CDR1 SGHAT and CDR2 FQNNGV come from the germline V gene. This CDR3 region has 15 residues. The DNA for the CDR3 is TGTGCCAGCAGCTTGCTGTCCGGGCCCGGAAACACCATATATTTT. This sequence encodes CASSLLSGPGNTIYF.